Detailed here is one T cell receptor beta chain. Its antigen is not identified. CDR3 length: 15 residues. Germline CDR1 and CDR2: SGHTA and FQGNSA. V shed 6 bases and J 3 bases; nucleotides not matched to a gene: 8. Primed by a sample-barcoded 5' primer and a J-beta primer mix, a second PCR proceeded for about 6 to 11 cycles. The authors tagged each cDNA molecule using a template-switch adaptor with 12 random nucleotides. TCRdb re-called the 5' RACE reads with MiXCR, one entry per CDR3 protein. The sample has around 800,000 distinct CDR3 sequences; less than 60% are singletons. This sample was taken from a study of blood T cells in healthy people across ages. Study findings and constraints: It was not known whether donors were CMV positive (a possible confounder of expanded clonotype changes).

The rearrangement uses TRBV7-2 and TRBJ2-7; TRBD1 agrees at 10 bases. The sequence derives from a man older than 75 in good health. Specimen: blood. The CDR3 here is CASSRSGTGDYEQYF. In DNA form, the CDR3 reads TGTGCCAGCAGTAGGTCGGGGACAGGGGACTACGAGCAGTACTTC. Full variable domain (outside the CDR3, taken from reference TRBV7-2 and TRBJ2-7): GAGVSQSPSNKVTEKGKDVELRCDPISGHTALYWYRQSLGQGLEFLIYFQGNSAPDKSGLPSDRFSAERTGGSVSTLTIQRTQQEDSAVYLCASSRSGTGDYEQYFGPGTRLTVT.